Sequencing of this T cell receptor (beta chain) was carried out in a study of blood T cell repertoires in COVID-19. Whole-study context: Acute and convalescent COVID-19 samples came from the United States, Italy and Spain.

Trimming pared 8 bases from V and 0 bases from J, leaving 11 bases between. Germline values: CDR1 MNHEY, CDR2 SVGAGI. This CDR3 has 14 amino acids. TCRdb's table, derived via immunoSEQ multiplex PCR, lists solely in-frame clones and lacks some. The table has over 45,000 clones, 76% seen once. The receptor's source is a man aged 50 to 59 with active or convalescent COVID-19. The sequencing input was peripheral blood. The V and J genes are TRBV6-5 and TRBJ1-3; D remains unclear. Here the CDR3 DNA reads TGTGCCAGCCGAGGGTCAAGCTCTGGAAACACCATATATTTT. This codes for CASRGSSSGNTIYF.